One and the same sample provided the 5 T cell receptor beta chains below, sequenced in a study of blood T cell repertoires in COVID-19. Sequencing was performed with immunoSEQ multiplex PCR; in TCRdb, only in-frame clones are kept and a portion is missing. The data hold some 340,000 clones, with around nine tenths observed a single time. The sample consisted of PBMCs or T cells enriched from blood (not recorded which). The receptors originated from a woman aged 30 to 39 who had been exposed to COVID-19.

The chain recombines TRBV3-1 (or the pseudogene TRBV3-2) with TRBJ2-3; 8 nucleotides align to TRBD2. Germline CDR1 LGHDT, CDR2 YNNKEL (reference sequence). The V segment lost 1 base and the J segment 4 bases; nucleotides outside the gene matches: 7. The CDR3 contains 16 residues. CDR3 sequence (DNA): TGTGCCAGCAGCCAAGGAATCGGGGGGGGCGCAGATACGCAGTATTTT. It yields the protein CASSQGIGGGADTQYF.

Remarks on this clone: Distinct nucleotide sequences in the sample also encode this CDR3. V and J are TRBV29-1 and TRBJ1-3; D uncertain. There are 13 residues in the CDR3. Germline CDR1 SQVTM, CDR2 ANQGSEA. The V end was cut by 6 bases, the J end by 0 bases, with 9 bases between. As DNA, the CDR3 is TGCAGCGTCCGACGGGACTCTGGAAACACCATATATTTT. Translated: CSVRRDSGNTIYF.

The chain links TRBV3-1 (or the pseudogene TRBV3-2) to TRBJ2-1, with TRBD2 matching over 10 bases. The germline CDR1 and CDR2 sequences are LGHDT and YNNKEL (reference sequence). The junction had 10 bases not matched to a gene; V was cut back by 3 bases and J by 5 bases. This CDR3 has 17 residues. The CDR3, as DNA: TGTGCCAGCAGCCAGCCGGTCGAGCGGGGGGGAAACAATGAGCAGTTCTTC. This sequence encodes CASSQPVERGGNNEQFF.

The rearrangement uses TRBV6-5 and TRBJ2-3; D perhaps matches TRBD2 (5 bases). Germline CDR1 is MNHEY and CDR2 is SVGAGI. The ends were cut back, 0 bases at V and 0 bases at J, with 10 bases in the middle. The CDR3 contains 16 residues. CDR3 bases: TGTGCCAGCAGTTACTCGGAGGCAACTAGCACAGATACGCAGTATTTT. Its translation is CASSYSEATSTDTQYF.

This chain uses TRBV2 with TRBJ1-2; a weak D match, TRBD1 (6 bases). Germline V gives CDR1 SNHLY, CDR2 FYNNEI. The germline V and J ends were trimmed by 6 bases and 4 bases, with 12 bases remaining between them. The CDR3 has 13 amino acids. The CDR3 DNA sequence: TGTGCCAGCAGGAAATTACAGGGCTATGGCTACACCTTC. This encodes CASRKLQGYGYTF. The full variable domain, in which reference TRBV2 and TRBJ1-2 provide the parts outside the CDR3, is EPEVTQTPSHQVTQMGQEVILRCVPISNHLYFYWYRQILGQKVEFLVSFYNNEISEKSEIFDDQFSVERPDGSNFTLKIRSTKLEDSAMYFCASRKLQGYGYTFGSGTRLTVV.